These 32 T cell receptor beta chains were sequenced from one sample in a study of T cell responses to AZD1222 COVID-19 vaccine. The table came from immunoSEQ multiplex PCR; TCRdb's copy has only in-frame clones and leaves some out. The sample holds 100,000 or so clones; more than 70% are singletons and the top ten take 7% to 10%. Source: peripheral blood, taken on day 0 of AZD1222 vaccination. All receptors derive from an adult in good health.

The chain is built from TRBV3-1 (or the pseudogene TRBV3-2) and TRBJ2-7; D gene uncertain. There are 13 residues in the CDR3. Germline V CDR1 and CDR2: LGHDT, YNNKEL (reference sequence). Between the trimmed V and J ends, which lost 3 bases and 6 bases, there was a span of 12 bases. The DNA for the CDR3 is TGTGCCAGCAGCCACGATGAGGTTCGCGAGCAGTACTTC. It translates to CASSHDEVREQYF.

The chain couples TRBV30 to TRBJ1-2; D might be TRBD1 (5 bases). The V end was cut by 4 bases, the J end by 3 bases, with 9 bases between. CDR1 and CDR2 from the germline V gene are GTSNPN and SVGIG (reference sequence). This CDR3 has 12 amino acids. The CDR3 DNA follows: TGTGCCTGGACAGGGAATGACTATGGCTACACCTTC. As protein: CAWTGNDYGYTF.

The CDR3 protein is CASSLGGIGYNEQFF. DNA for the CDR3: TGTGCCAGCAGCTTGGGAGGGATCGGCTACAATGAGCAGTTCTTC. The chain links TRBV5-4 to TRBJ2-1; TRBD2 might be the D (5 bases). The ends were cut back, 0 bases at V and 3 bases at J, with 10 bases in the middle. CDR3 length: 15 residues. Germline loops: CDR1 SGHNT, CDR2 YYREEE (reference sequence).

This chain joins TRBV7-8 and TRBJ2-2, with 7 positions matching TRBD2. V lost 10 bases and J lost 3; bases outside the gene matches: 8. CDR1 SGHVS and CDR2 FQNEAQ come from the germline V gene. The CDR3 is 14 residues long. CDR3 in amino acids: CATRVAGHTGELFF. The CDR3 nucleotides read TGTGCCACTAGAGTAGCGGGTCACACCGGGGAGCTGTTTTTT.

The rearrangement links TRBV9 to TRBJ2-7; 13 positions agree with TRBD2. CDR3 length: 17 amino acids. Germline CDR1 SGDLS, CDR2 YYNGEE. The junction had 6 bases not matched to a gene; V was cut back by 0 bases and J by 3 bases. The CDR3 coding sequence is TGTGCCAGCAGCGTAGGAGGGGGACTAGCGGGACGCTACGAGCAGTACTTC. Protein product: CASSVGGGLAGRYEQYF.

The chain joins TRBV7-2 to TRBJ2-1; no definite D call. CDR3 length equals 15 residues. Germline assignment: CDR1 SGHTA and CDR2 FQGNSA. V lost 4 bases and J 0 bases, leaving 10 bases between the germline ends. The CDR3 spells CASSSGLSSYNEQFF. CDR3 bases: TGTGCCAGCAGCTCAGGCCTAAGCTCCTACAATGAGCAGTTCTTC.

The rearrangement joins TRBV6-6 to TRBJ1-1; no definite D call. The V end lost 8 bases, the J end lost 4 bases, and 14 bases lay between the germline ends. The CDR3 totals 13 residues. Germline-derived CDR1 and CDR2 are MNHNY and SVGAGI (reference sequence). The CDR3 coding sequence is TGTGCCAGCTCCGGAAGGGCGGCCACTGAAGCTTTCTTT. Its translation: CASSGRAATEAFF.

The gene calls are TRBV5-1 and TRBJ2-1; D may be TRBD2 (6 bases). Germline assignment: CDR1 SGHRS and CDR2 YFSETQ. The CDR3 covers 15 residues. V gave up 4 bases and J gave up 6 bases, with 17 bases separating them. CDR3 sequence reads: CASSLEAGPPNEQFF. The CDR3 DNA reads TGCGCCAGCAGCCTCGAGGCGGGGCCCCCCAATGAGCAGTTCTTC.

The chain recombines TRBV6-5 with TRBJ1-2, with D perhaps matching TRBD1 (6 bases). Germline V gene sequence: CDR1 MNHEY, CDR2 SVGAGI. This CDR3 has 11 amino acids. Trimming stripped 7 bases from V and 9 bases from J, with 12 bases between. The CDR3 bases are TGTGCCAGCATTCACAGGGTTAGCTACACCTTC. Its protein is CASIHRVSYTF.

V usage is TRBV5-1 and J usage is TRBJ1-3, with a possible D match to TRBD1 (5 bases). V dropped 4 bases and J dropped 0 bases, with 14 bases sitting between them. This CDR3 is built from 16 residues. Germline loops: CDR1 SGHRS, CDR2 YFSETQ. The CDR3 loop reads CASSPGTVLSGNTIYF. The DNA for the CDR3 is TGCGCCAGCAGCCCCGGGACGGTTCTCTCTGGAAACACCATATATTTT.

This chain joins TRBV3-1 (or the pseudogene TRBV3-2) and TRBJ1-1; TRBD1 might be the D (5 bases). Germline CDR1 and CDR2: LGHDT and YNNKEL (reference sequence). CDR3 length equals 14 residues. Deletions cut 4 bases from V and 0 bases from J, with 9 bases between. The CDR3: CASSRGGMNTEAFF. The CDR3 nucleotides are TGTGCCAGCAGCCGGGGGGGGATGAACACTGAAGCTTTCTTT.

V gene TRBV19 combines with J gene TRBJ1-4, with D possibly matching TRBD1 (6 bases). V lost 3 bases and J 8 bases, leaving 10 bases between the germline ends. Germline CDR1 and CDR2: LNHDA and SQIVND (reference sequence). There are 13 residues in the CDR3. CDR3 amino acids: CASSMNREEKLFF. In DNA form, the CDR3 reads TGTGCCAGTAGTATGAACAGGGAAGAAAAACTGTTTTTT.

The chain has TRBV18 and TRBJ1-2; no reliable D call. Between the trimmed V and J ends, which lost 3 bases and 4 bases, there was a span of 12 bases. The CDR3 length is 14 residues. Germline loops: CDR1 KGHSH, CDR2 LQKENI. The CDR3 region is CASSPDGGLYGYTF. The CDR3 nucleotides read TGTGCCAGCTCACCGGACGGCGGTCTCTATGGCTACACCTTC.

The V and J genes are TRBV6-2 or TRBV6-3 and TRBJ2-1; tentative D call: TRBD2 (6 bases). V was shortened by 2 bases and J by 7 bases, with 6 bases between the two germline ends. The CDR3 sequence is 12 residues long. CDR1 MNHEY and CDR2 SVGEGT come from the germline V gene. The CDR3 bases are TGTGCCAGCAGTTACGCGGGGAATGAGCAGTTCTTC. Translating it yields CASSYAGNEQFF.

This chain connects TRBV7-2 to TRBJ2-7; the match to TRBD2 covers 9 bases. CDR1 is SGHTA and CDR2 is FQGNSA in the germline V gene. This CDR3 is built from 14 residues. Unmatched junction bases numbered 3, after V lost 1 base and J lost 5 bases. The CDR3 is CASSLVAGAHEQYF. CDR3 nucleotide sequence: TGTGCCAGCAGCTTAGTAGCGGGAGCCCACGAGCAGTACTTC.

This rearrangement joins TRBV18 to TRBJ1-6, with a weak D call TRBD1 (5 bases). The CDR3 loop spans 14 amino acids. V was pared by 3 bases and J by 5 bases, with 8 bases between. Germline CDR1 KGHSH, CDR2 LQKENI. The CDR3 nucleotides read TGTGCCAGCTCACCGGGGACGGATAATTCACCCCTCCACTTT. Translation gives CASSPGTDNSPLHF.

The chain recombines TRBV19 with TRBJ1-5, with D possibly being TRBD1 (5 bases). CDR1 is LNHDA and CDR2 is SQIVND in the germline V gene (reference sequence). V lost 6 bases, J lost 0 bases, and 15 bases lay in between. This CDR3 comprises 16 residues. CDR3 in amino acids: CASRDFRGPSNQPQHF. In DNA, the CDR3 is TGTGCCAGTAGGGACTTCCGGGGACCTAGCAATCAGCCCCAGCATTTT.

V is TRBV12-1 and J is TRBJ2-5; the tabulated D call, TRBD2, remains unverified against the DNA. TRBV12-1 corresponds to a pseudogene. The CDR3 is 15 amino acids. The CDR3 region has the DNA TGTGCCAGCAGCTTTCGACCCCGGGGCCAAGAGACCCAGTACTTC. This encodes CASSFRPRGQETQYF.

The rearrangement links TRBV21-1 to TRBJ1-1; TRBD1 is taken as the D call from the table, unchecked against the DNA. TRBV21-1 represents a pseudogene. CDR3 length equals 21 residues. This CDR3 reads CASPLINAQGASRFTKHEAFF. In nucleotides, the CDR3 is TGTGCCAGCCCATTAATAAACGCACAGGGGGCGAGTAGATTTACTAAGCATGAAGCTTTCTTT.

This sequence joins TRBV9 and TRBJ1-2; possible D gene TRBD1, 6 bases. Per the germline V gene, CDR1 is SGDLS and CDR2 is YYNGEE. V lost 0 bases and J lost 1, with 10 bases in between. The CDR3 has 15 amino acids. In nucleotides, the CDR3 is TGTGCCAGCAGCGTAGAAAGGGGGAATAACTATGGCTACACCTTC. It is translated as CASSVERGNNYGYTF.

J is TRBJ1-5 and V is TRBV18; possible D gene TRBD1, 5 bases. V was cut by 3 bases and J by 8 bases, with 11 bases left in between. Germline CDR1 and CDR2: KGHSH and LQKENI. The CDR3 sequence is 13 residues long. CDR3 region: CASSPDSLEPQHF. CDR3 nucleotide sequence: TGTGCCAGCTCACCCGACAGTCTTGAGCCCCAGCATTTT. Based on the CDR3 plus reference TRBV18 and TRBJ1-5, the full variable domain is NAGVMQNPRHLVRRRGQEARLRCSPMKGHSHVYWYRQLPEEGLKFMVYLQKENIIDESGMPKERFSAEFPKEGPSILRIQQVVRGDSAAYFCASSPDSLEPQHFGDGTRLSIL.

The rearrangement links TRBV11-1 to TRBJ2-7, with a possible D match to TRBD2 (6 bases). Germline lookup yields CDR1 SGHAT and CDR2 FQDESV (reference sequence). This CDR3 is 16 amino acids long. The V end was cut by 5 bases, the J end by 2 bases, with 19 bases between. The CDR3 coding sequence is TGTGCCAGCAGCCGCCTTGGGGGGAGTGAGACCTACGAGCAGTACTTC. It yields the protein CASSRLGGSETYEQYF.

The gene calls are TRBV5-1 and TRBJ2-7; 9 bases fit TRBD2. Germline CDR1 and CDR2: SGHRS and YFSETQ. V lost 3 bases and J lost 7; bases outside the gene matches: 11. CDR3 length equals 15 residues. CDR3 DNA: TGCGCCAGCAGCTCGGGAAATAGCGGGGGTGGGGAGCAGTACTTC. Its translation is CASSSGNSGGGEQYF.

This clone occurred once. The chain links TRBV2 to TRBJ1-1; D unresolved. Trimming took off 1 base at V and 10 bases at J, with 13 bases between the two ends. This CDR3 has 13 residues. Germline lookup yields CDR1 SNHLY and CDR2 FYNNEI. As DNA, the CDR3 is TGTGCCAGCAGTGAAGGGACGCTGGACGGAGCTTTCTTT. It specifies CASSEGTLDGAFF.

In this sample, this clone turned up a few times. The chain uses TRBV7-2 and TRBJ1-4; D remains ambiguous. This CDR3 region has 14 residues. V was cut by 2 bases and J by 4 bases, with 8 bases left in between. Germline V CDR1 and CDR2: SGHTA, FQGNSA. In DNA, the CDR3 is TGTGCCAGCAGCTTAAGGGCAATTAATGAAAAACTGTTTTTT. This translates into CASSLRAINEKLFF.

The chain combines TRBV30 with TRBJ2-1; tentative D call: TRBD2 (7 bases). The CDR3 has 15 amino acids. CDR1 and CDR2 from the germline V gene are GTSNPN and SVGIG (reference sequence). Trimming left V 0 bases short and J 9 bases short, with 18 bases between. This CDR3 is CAWSVRGALNGEQFF. The DNA of the CDR3 is TGTGCCTGGAGTGTTCGGGGGGCGCTTAATGGTGAGCAGTTCTTC.

V gene TRBV7-3 combines with J gene TRBJ2-1; TRBD1 aligns across 10 bases. V shed 8 bases and J 6 bases; nucleotides not matched to a gene: 7. This CDR3 comprises 14 residues. Germline CDR1 and CDR2: SGHTA and FQGTGA. This CDR3 is CASQTGQGSNEQFF. The DNA of the CDR3 is TGTGCCAGCCAAACGGGACAGGGGTCCAATGAGCAGTTCTTC.

This rearrangement joins TRBV30 to TRBJ1-6; 7 nucleotides align to TRBD1. Germline assignment: CDR1 GTSNPN and CDR2 SVGIG (reference sequence). The CDR3 loop spans 14 amino acids. V trimming: 2 bases; J trimming: 10 bases; junction bases outside the gene matches: 8. The CDR3 sequence: CAWSPPTGVSPLHF. The CDR3 DNA follows: TGTGCCTGGAGTCCTCCCACAGGGGTCTCACCCCTCCACTTT.

The chain couples TRBV28 to TRBJ1-2; the D gene is possibly TRBD1 (5 bases). The CDR3 extends over 15 amino acids. Per the germline V gene, CDR1 is MDHEN and CDR2 is SYDVKM. V was shortened by 6 bases and J by 5 bases, with 19 bases between the two germline ends. CDR3 sequence reads: CASSPSSRGRYGYTF. The CDR3 DNA follows: TGTGCCAGCAGCCCCTCGTCTCGGGGGAGATATGGCTACACCTTC.

The genes are TRBV6-2 or TRBV6-3 and TRBJ1-5; D is possibly TRBD1 (6 bases). V was shortened by 5 bases and J by 3 bases, with 11 bases between the two germline ends. CDR1 MNHEY and CDR2 SVGEGT come from the germline V gene. The CDR3 totals 14 residues. The CDR3 DNA reads TGTGCCAGCAGTAGGGGGGGGTTCAATCAGCCCCAGCATTTT. It yields the protein CASSRGGFNQPQHF.

This clone was found once. This chain links TRBV19 with TRBJ2-1, with D perhaps TRBD2 (5 bases). Trimming removed 4 bases at V and 9 bases at J, with 16 bases between. Germline loops: CDR1 LNHDA, CDR2 SQIVND (reference sequence). CDR3 length: 14 amino acids. The CDR3 reads CASSKDQRGLEQFF. CDR3 DNA sequence: TGTGCCAGTAGTAAGGACCAAAGAGGACTTGAGCAGTTCTTC.

The CDR3 protein is CATSLSGTVHGYTF. In nucleotides, the CDR3 is TGTGCCACCTCACTATCCGGGACCGTCCATGGCTACACCTTC. The rearrangement links TRBV28 to TRBJ1-2; D is possibly TRBD1 (5 bases). The germline gives CDR1 MDHEN, CDR2 SYDVKM. V was pared by 10 bases and J by 6 bases, with 21 bases between. CDR3 size: 14 residues.